This TCR beta chain came from a study of metastatic and nonmetastatic thyroid tumors. Study details: From malignant and benign thyroid patients, repertoires in blood and in tumor or nodule tissue were compared. Study findings and constraints: A significant increase in TCR beta diversity was reportedly seen in malignant thyroid tumors relative to benign nodules, in blood and tumor.

This clone was seen at least ten times. What it recognizes is unknown. The CDR3 is 13 amino acids. V dropped 1 base and J dropped 6 bases, with 9 bases sitting between them. Germline-derived CDR1 and CDR2 are KGHSH and LQKENI. Thyroid surgery was performed in patients who had received no treatment beforehand. Per the original data handling: To classify distant metastasis in papillary thyroid cancer, a model was built from CDR3 differences across clinicopathological groups. TCRdb re-clonotyped the PCR reads through MiXCR. The V and J calls come from TCRdb's annotation, not from the publication. The sample has 72,000 or so clones; roughly a sixth are singletons.

The sequence was collected from a female donor with papillary thyroid cancer or a benign thyroid nodule (not recorded which). Some clones in this sample may be carry-over from other donors' samples. The sample consisted of blood. This chain connects TRBV18 to TRBJ1-2; possibly TRBD1 for D (5 bases). The CDR3 loop is CASSPQTGDGYTF. CDR3 bases: TGTGCCAGCTCACCACAAACAGGTGATGGCTACACCTTC.